This T cell receptor gamma chain came from a study of gammadelta T cells in human blood. Regarding the study as a whole: Polyclonal expansion of innate γδ T cells after birth appeared microbially driven.

TCRdb reanalysed the RT-PCR reads via CATT. Of around 900 gamma-chain clones listed, roughly 10% are singletons. The CDR3 sequence is 14 residues long. Germline V gene sequence: CDR1 EGSNGY, CDR2 YDSYNSKV. This clone was seen only a few times. Its antigen is as yet unknown. A read error may explain this, as a much larger clone is one base away. The sequence came from a human donor. J is TRGJ1 or TRGJ2 and V is TRGV2. Sequencing was carried out using non-Vgamma9Vdelta2 gamma-delta T cells from infant blood. CDR3 region: CAPWDGRGYYKKLF. The CDR3 coding sequence is TGTGCCCCCTGGGACGGCCGGGGGTATTATAAGAAACTCTTT.